The rows below give T cell receptor beta chains drawn from one sample of a study of blood T cell repertoires in COVID-19. Only in-frame clones appear in the TCRdb table, and some are missing; sequencing was by immunoSEQ multiplex PCR. The sample records 25,000 to 35,000 clones, approximately 87% being singletons. Sequenced sample: peripheral blood. Receptors originate from a human donor with active COVID-19. The donor label of this sample is uncertain. CDR3s include the opening cysteine and the closing phenylalanine or tryptophan. A D gene is named only where the DNA matches it firmly. A row's size may be missing; if present it is once, few, many or a size class.

>TRBD1|TRBJ1-6|TRBV11-1|NA
CASSLGQSASPLHF
TGTGCCAGCAGCTTGGGACAGTCGGCCTCACCCCTCCACTTT
>TRBD1|TRBJ2-1|TRBV19|NA
CASSTDRGAYNEQFF
TGTGCCAGTAGTACGGACAGGGGCGCCTACAATGAGCAGTTCTTC
>NA|TRBJ2-5|TRBV7-9|NA
CASSLPPQETQYF
TGTGCCAGCAGCTTACCCCCTCAAGAGACCCAGTACTTC
>NA|TRBJ1-1|TRBV10-1|NA
CASSESQLNTEAFF
TGCGCCAGCAGTGAAAGTCAGTTGAACACTGAAGCTTTCTTT
>TRBD1|TRBJ1-2|TRBV5-1|NA
CASSLAVQGESSTF
TGCGCCAGCAGCTTGGCCGTTCAGGGGGAGAGTTCGACCTTC
>NA|TRBJ1-3|TRBV5-1|NA
CASSLGTARDIRTTIYF
TGCGCCAGCAGCTTGGGGACCGCCCGGGACATAAGGACTACCATATATTTT
>TRBD1|TRBJ2-1|TRBV7-2|few
CASSFRAGTGDNEQFF
TGTGCCAGCAGCTTTCGCGCCGGGACAGGGGACAATGAGCAGTTCTTC
>NA|TRBJ2-6|TRBV5-4|NA
CASRPQGSGANVLTF
TGTGCCAGCAGACCCCAGGGGAGCGGGGCCAACGTCCTGACTTTC
>NA|TRBJ2-2|TRBV4-3|NA
CASSQDLAYTGELFF
TGCGCCAGCAGCCAAGATTTAGCGTACACCGGGGAGCTGTTTTTT
>NA|TRBJ1-5|TRBV9|NA
CASSPQGGSNQPQHF
TGTGCCAGCAGCCCCCAGGGTGGCAGCAATCAGCCCCAGCATTTT
>TRBD1|TRBJ1-4|TRBV18|NA
CASSARDRGKLFF
TGTGCCAGCTCAGCCCGGGACAGGGGAAAACTGTTTTTT
>TRBD1|TRBJ1-2|TRBV5-4|NA
CASSLAGTGYGYTF
TGTGCCAGCAGCTTGGCCGGGACAGGGTATGGCTACACCTTC
>NA|TRBJ2-1|TRBV6-5|NA
CASSYGDFSYNEQFF
TGTGCCAGCAGTTACGGGGACTTCTCCTACAATGAGCAGTTCTTC
>TRBD2|TRBJ2-5|TRBV4-2|NA
CASSQDRLTSGRETQYF
TGTGCCAGCAGCCAAGATCGTCTGACTAGCGGTCGAGAGACCCAGTACTTC
>NA|TRBJ2-3|TRBV3-1/TRBV3-2|NA
CASSHLKGGTGTILLNTQYF
TGTGCCAGCAGCCACCTAAAAGGGGGGACCGGGACTATCCTATTAAATACGCAGTATTTT
>NA|TRBJ1-5|TRBV3-1/TRBV3-2|once
CASSQGRGENQPQHF
TGTGCCAGCAGCCAAGGCAGGGGTGAGAATCAGCCCCAGCATTTT
>NA|TRBJ2-1|TRBV2|NA
CASSVETNEQFF
TGTGCCAGCAGCGTAGAAACCAATGAGCAGTTCTTC
>NA|TRBJ2-7|TRBV19|NA
CASGSEAW
TGTGCCAGTGGTTCGGAGGCGTGG
>NA|TRBJ2-2|TRBV19|NA
CASTLNPGMNTGELFF
TGTGCCAGTACCCTAAATCCGGGGATGAACACCGGGGAGCTGTTTTTT
>TRBD1|TRBJ2-3|TRBV29-1|NA
CSVGDRGRSGTDTQYF
TGCAGCGTAGGAGACAGGGGGAGAAGCGGCACAGATACGCAGTATTTT
>NA|TRBJ1-3|TRBV28|once
CASSGNTIYF
TGTGCTAGCTCTGGAAACACCATATATTTT
>TRBD2|TRBJ2-7|TRBV30|NA
CAWRSGLAGAFAYEQYF
TGTGCCTGGAGATCTGGACTAGCGGGGGCCTTCGCCTACGAGCAGTACTTC
>TRBD1|TRBJ1-3|TRBV2|NA
CASSKPIGQGVGNTIYF
TGTGCCAGCAGTAAACCAATCGGACAGGGGGTCGGAAACACCATATATTTT
>NA|TRBJ2-3|TRBV3-1/TRBV3-2|large
CASSQDEETPTDTQYF
TGTGCCAGCAGCCAAGATGAGGAGACGCCCACAGATACGCAGTATTTT
>NA|TRBJ1-3|TRBV5-3|NA
CARSLDHGGGNTIYF
TGTGCCAGAAGCTTGGACCACGGGGGGGGAAACACCATATATTTT
>TRBD1|TRBJ1-2|TRBV19|NA
CASRTGDVGNYGYTF
TGTGCCAGCCGGACAGGGGATGTGGGCAACTATGGCTACACCTTC
>TRBD1|TRBJ1-3|TRBV6-5|NA
CASSRQGFSGNTIYF
TGTGCCAGCAGCCGACAGGGATTCTCTGGAAACACCATATATTTT
>NA|TRBJ1-1|TRBV12-3/TRBV12-4|NA
CASTEYPNTEAFF
TGTGCCAGCACGGAGTACCCGAACACTGAAGCTTTCTTT
>NA|TRBJ2-5|TRBV5-8|NA
CASSFGVATQYF
TGTGCCAGCAGCTTCGGAGTGGCGACCCAGTACTTC
>TRBD1|TRBJ2-5|TRBV27|NA
CASSWDRAETQYF
TGTGCCAGCAGTTGGGACAGGGCCGAGACCCAGTACTTC
>NA|TRBJ2-5|TRBV12-3/TRBV12-4|once
CASSLRGSETQYF
TGTGCCAGCAGTTTGAGGGGGTCAGAGACCCAGTACTTC
>TRBD2|TRBJ2-7|TRBV28|NA
CASSRPAREPYEQYF
TGTGCCAGCAGCCGGCCGGCGCGGGAGCCCTACGAGCAGTACTTC
>TRBD2|TRBJ2-1|TRBV4-2|NA
CASSQDSLAGGSEQFF
TGTGCCAGCAGCCAAGATTCTCTAGCGGGGGGGAGTGAGCAGTTCTTC
>TRBD2|TRBJ2-5|TRBV9|NA
CASSALAGGFQETQYF
TGTGCCAGCAGCGCCTTAGCGGGGGGATTCCAAGAGACCCAGTACTTC
>NA|TRBJ2-3|TRBV5-8|once
CASRLGGTFTDTQYF
TGTGCCAGCAGACTGGGGGGGACATTCACAGATACGCAGTATTTT
>NA|TRBJ1-1|TRBV5-1|few
CASSATGNTEAFF
TGCGCCAGCAGCGCCACAGGGAACACTGAAGCTTTCTTT
>NA|TRBJ2-2|TRBV6-5|NA
CAPLGRTSRELFF
TGTGCCCCCTTGGGGCGTACGAGCCGGGAGCTGTTTTTT
>NA|TRBJ2-3|TRBV30|NA
CAWSVTRGDMYF
TGTGCCTGGAGTGTAACAAGGGGCGACATGTATTTT
>TRBD1|TRBJ2-5|TRBV19|NA
CASSKTGSGETQYF
TGTGCCAGTAGCAAGACAGGGTCCGGGGAGACCCAGTACTTC
>NA|TRBJ2-7|TRBV20-1|NA
CSAARDDEQYF
TGCAGTGCAGCCAGGGATGACGAGCAGTACTTC
>NA|TRBJ2-3|TRBV3-1/TRBV3-2|NA
CASSPPLTDTQYF
TGTGCCAGCAGCCCCCCCCTAACAGATACGCAGTATTTT
>NA|TRBJ2-6|TRBV6-6|NA
CATRDTESSGANVLTF
TGTGCCACCCGGGACACGGAGAGCTCTGGGGCCAACGTCCTGACTTTC
>TRBD2|TRBJ2-5|TRBV3-1/TRBV3-2|NA
CASSQAGESETQYF
TGTGCCAGCAGCCAGGCGGGAGAGTCAGAGACCCAGTACTTC
>TRBD2|TRBJ2-7|TRBV3-1/TRBV3-2|NA
CASSQKLAGGRSYEQYF
TGTGCCAGCAGCCAGAAACTAGCGGGAGGCCGCTCCTACGAGCAGTACTTC
>NA|TRBJ2-1|TRBV21-1|few
CASSKSYNEQFF
TGTGCCAGCAGCAAGTCTTACAATGAGCAGTTCTTC
>NA|TRBJ2-1|TRBV5-1|NA
CASTAAGPVRGNEQFF
TGCGCCAGCACGGCGGCAGGACCCGTGAGGGGGAATGAGCAGTTCTTC
>TRBD1|TRBJ2-2|TRBV27|NA
CASRRYRGLDGELFF
TGTGCCAGCAGGAGATACAGGGGGCTGGACGGGGAGCTGTTTTTT
>TRBD1|TRBJ1-2|TRBV12-3/TRBV12-4|NA
CASSTDREDGYTF
TGTGCCAGCAGTACTGACAGGGAAGATGGCTACACCTTC
>TRBD1|TRBJ2-1|TRBV27|NA
CASRLQGAYEQFF
TGTGCCAGCAGATTACAGGGGGCGTATGAGCAGTTCTTC
>NA|TRBJ2-3|TRBV5-1|NA
CASSFSGTDTQYF
TGCGCCAGCAGCTTTAGCGGCACAGATACGCAGTATTTT
>TRBD2|TRBJ2-1|TRBV13|NA
CASSFSGGILYNEQFF
TGTGCCAGCAGCTTTAGCGGGGGGATCTTATACAATGAGCAGTTCTTC